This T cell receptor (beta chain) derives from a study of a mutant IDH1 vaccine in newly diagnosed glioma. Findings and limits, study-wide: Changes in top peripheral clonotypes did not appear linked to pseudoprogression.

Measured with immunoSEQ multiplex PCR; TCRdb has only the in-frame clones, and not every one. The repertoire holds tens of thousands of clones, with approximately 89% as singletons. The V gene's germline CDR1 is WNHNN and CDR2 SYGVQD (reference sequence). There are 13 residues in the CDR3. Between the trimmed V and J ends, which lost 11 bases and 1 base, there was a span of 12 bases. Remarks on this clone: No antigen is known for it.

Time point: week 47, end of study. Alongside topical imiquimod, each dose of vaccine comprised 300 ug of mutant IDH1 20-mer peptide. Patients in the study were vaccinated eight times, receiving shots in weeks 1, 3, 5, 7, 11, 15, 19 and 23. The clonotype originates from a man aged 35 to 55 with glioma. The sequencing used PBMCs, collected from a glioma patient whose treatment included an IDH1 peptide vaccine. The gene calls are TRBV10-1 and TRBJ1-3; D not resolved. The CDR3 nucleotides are TGCGCCCCCAACGACACTTCTGGAAACACCATATATTTT. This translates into CAPNDTSGNTIYF.